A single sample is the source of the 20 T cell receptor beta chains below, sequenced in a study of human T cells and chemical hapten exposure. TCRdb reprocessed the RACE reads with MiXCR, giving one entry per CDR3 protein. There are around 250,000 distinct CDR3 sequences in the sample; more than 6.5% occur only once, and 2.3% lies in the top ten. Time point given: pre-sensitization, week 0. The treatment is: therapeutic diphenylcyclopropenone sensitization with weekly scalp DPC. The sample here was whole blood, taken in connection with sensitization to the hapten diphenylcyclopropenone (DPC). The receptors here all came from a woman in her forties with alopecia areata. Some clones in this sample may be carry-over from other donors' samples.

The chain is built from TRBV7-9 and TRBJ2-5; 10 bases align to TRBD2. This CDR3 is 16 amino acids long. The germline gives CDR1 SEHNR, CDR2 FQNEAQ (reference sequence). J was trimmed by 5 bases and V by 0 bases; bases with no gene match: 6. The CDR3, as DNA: TGTGCCAGCAGCTTAGCTTCGGGACTAGCGCGTGAGACCCAGTACTTC. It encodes CASSLASGLARETQYF.

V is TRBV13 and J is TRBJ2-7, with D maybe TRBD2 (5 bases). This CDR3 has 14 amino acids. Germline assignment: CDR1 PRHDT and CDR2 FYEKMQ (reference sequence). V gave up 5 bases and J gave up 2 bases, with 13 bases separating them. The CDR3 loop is CASSPGVAAYEQYF. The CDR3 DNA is TGTGCCAGCAGCCCCGGGGTAGCAGCCTACGAGCAGTACTTC.

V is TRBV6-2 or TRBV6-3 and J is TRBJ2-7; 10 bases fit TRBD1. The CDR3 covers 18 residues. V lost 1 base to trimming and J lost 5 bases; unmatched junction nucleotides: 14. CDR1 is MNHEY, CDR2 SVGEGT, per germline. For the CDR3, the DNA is TGTGCCAGCAGTTACTTCAGATTATCCGGGACAGGGGTAAACGAGCAGTACTTC. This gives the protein CASSYFRLSGTGVNEQYF.

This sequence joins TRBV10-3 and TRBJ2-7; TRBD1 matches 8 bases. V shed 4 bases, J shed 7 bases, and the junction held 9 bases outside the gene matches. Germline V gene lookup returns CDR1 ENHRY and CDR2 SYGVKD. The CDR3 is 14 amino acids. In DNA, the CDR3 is TGTGCCATCAGTGGGATTCAGGGGGCGTCTGAGCAGTACTTC. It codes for CAISGIQGASEQYF.

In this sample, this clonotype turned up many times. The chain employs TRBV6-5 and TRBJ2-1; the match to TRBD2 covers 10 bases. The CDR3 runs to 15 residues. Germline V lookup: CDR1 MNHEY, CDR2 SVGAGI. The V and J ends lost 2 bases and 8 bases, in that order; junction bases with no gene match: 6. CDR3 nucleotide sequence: TGTGCCAGCAGTTACGATAGCGGGAGGCCGGATGAGCAGTTCTTC. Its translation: CASSYDSGRPDEQFF.

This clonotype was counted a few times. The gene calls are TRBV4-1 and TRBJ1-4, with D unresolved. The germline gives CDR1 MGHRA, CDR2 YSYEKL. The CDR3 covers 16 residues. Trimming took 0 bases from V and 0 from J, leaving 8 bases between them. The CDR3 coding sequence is TGCGCCAGCAGCCAAGAGTACGGTGCAACTAATGAAAAACTGTTTTTT. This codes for CASSQEYGATNEKLFF.

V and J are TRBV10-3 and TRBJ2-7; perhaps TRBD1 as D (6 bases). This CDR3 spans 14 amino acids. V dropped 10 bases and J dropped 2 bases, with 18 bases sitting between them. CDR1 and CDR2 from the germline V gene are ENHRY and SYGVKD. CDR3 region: CATQRGRDTYEQYF. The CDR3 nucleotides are TGTGCCACCCAACGGGGACGGGACACCTACGAGCAGTACTTC.

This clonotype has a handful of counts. The CDR3 DNA follows: TGCGCCAGCAGCTTGACAGGGGCCAACACAGATACGCAGTATTTT. Translated: CASSLTGANTDTQYF. The chain has TRBV5-1 and TRBJ2-3; 7 bases agree with TRBD1. The junction had 4 bases not matched to a gene; V was cut back by 1 base and J by 2 bases. The CDR3 is 15 residues long. From germline, CDR1 is SGHRS and CDR2 YFSETQ.

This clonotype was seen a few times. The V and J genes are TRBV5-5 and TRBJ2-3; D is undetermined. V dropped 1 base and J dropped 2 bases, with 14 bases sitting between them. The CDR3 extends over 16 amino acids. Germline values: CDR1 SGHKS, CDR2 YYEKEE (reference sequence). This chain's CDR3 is CASSLKGRTHTDTQYF. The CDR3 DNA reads TGTGCCAGCAGCTTGAAGGGTCGCACCCACACAGATACGCAGTATTTT. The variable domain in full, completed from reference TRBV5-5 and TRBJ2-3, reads DAGVTQSPTHLIKTRGQQVTLRCSPISGHKSVSWYQQVLGQGPQFIFQYYEKEERGRGNFPDRFSARQFPNYSSELNVNALLLGDSALYLCASSLKGRTHTDTQYFGPGTRLTVL.

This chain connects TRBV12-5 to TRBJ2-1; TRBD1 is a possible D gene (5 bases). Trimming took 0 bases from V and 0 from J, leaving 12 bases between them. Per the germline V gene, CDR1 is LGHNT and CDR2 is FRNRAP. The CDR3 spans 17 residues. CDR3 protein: CASGLVTARSSYNEQFF. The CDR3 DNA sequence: TGTGCTAGTGGTTTGGTGACAGCGAGGAGCTCCTACAATGAGCAGTTCTTC.

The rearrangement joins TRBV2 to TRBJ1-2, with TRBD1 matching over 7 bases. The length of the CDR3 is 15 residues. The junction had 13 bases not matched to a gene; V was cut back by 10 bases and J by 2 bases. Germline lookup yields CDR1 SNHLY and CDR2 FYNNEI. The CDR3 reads CATQGVQTGNYGYTF. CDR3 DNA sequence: TGTGCCACCCAAGGAGTTCAGACAGGGAACTATGGCTACACCTTC.

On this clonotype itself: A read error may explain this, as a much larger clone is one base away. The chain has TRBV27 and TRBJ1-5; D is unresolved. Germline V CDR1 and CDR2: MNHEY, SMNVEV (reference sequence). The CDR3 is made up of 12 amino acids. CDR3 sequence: CACSFSNQPQHF. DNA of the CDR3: TGTGCCTGCAGTTTTTCTAATCAGCCCCAGCATTTT.

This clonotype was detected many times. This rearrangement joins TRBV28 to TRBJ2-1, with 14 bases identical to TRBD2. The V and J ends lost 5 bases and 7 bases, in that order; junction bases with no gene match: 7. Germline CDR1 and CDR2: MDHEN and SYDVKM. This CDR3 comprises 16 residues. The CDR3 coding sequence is TGTGCCAGCAGTCCCCCGACTAGCGGGAGGGCGAATGAGCAGTTCTTC. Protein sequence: CASSPPTSGRANEQFF.

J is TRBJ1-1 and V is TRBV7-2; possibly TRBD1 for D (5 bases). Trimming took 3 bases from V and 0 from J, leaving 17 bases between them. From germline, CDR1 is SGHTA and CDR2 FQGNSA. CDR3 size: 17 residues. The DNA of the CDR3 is TGTGCCAGCAGCTTGGGGCAGGGCCACACTTTGAACACTGAAGCTTTCTTT. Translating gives CASSLGQGHTLNTEAFF.

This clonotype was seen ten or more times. CDR3 sequence reads: CASSLASFNTEAFF. The CDR3 nucleotides are TGCGCCAGCAGCTTGGCCAGCTTCAACACTGAAGCTTTCTTT. This sequence joins TRBV5-1 and TRBJ1-1; D remains unclear. V was pared by 0 bases and J by 2 bases, with 8 bases between. CDR1 is SGHRS, CDR2 YFSETQ, per germline. The length of the CDR3 is 14 residues.

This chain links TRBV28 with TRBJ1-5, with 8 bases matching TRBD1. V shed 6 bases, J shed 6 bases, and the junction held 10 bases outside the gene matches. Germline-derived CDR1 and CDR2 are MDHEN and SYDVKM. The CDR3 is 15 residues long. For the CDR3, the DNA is TGTGCCAGCAGCTCGGACAGGGTCCTCTCTCAGCCCCAGCATTTT. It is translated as CASSSDRVLSQPQHF.

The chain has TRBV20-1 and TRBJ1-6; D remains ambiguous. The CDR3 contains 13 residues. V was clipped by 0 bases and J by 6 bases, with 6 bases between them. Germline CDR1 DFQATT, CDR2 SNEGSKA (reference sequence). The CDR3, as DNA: TGCAGTGCTAGAGATCAAGTTAATTCACCCCTCCACTTT. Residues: CSARDQVNSPLHF.

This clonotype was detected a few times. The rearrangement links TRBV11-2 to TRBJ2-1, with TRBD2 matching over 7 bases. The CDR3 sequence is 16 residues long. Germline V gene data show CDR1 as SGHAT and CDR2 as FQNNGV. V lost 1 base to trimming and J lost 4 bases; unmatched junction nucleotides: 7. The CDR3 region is CASSLVASGPYNEQFF. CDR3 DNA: TGTGCCAGCAGCTTAGTAGCTAGCGGACCTTACAATGAGCAGTTCTTC.

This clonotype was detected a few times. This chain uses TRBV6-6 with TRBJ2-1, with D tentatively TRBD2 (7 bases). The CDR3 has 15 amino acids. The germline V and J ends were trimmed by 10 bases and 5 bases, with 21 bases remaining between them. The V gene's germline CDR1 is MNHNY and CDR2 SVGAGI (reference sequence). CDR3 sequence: CATSRGGSPNNEQFF. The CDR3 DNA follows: TGTGCCACCAGCAGGGGCGGGAGTCCGAACAATGAGCAGTTCTTC.

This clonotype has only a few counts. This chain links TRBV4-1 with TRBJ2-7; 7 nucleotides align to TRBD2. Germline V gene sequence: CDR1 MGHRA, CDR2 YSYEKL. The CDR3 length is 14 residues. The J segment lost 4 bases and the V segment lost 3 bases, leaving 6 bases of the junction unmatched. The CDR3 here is CASSHSSGDYEQYF. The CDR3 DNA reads TGCGCCAGCAGCCATTCTAGCGGAGATTACGAGCAGTACTTC.